The 4 T cell receptor beta chains given below trace back to one sample, sequenced in a study of read filtering for tumor transcriptome and immune sequencing (dated by TCRdb to about 2020). TCRdb lists the instrument as Illumina HiSeq 4000. The Immunoverse kit was used to build TCR libraries from about 400 ng RNA, with molecular barcoded adaptors covering alpha/delta and beta/gamma chains. The public reads were reanalyzed by TCRdb: fastp trimming at Q25, MiXCR alignment, in-frame beta chains only. For every CDR3 protein sequence, its rows merge into one entry that carries the most common genes and DNA. The sample table records some 140,000 distinct CDR3 sequences; 13% of these occur just once. Jointly, the top ten make up 7% to 9% of the sample. The specimen was a population of CD138-negative cells sorted from bone marrow. In the paper's terms, the cell subset or site label means: bone marrow mononuclear cells depleted of CD138+ plasma/myeloma cells by negative magnetic selection. All receptors derive from a donor aged 40 or older with multiple myeloma.

As for this clonotype: A read error may explain this, as a much larger clone is one base away. The chain joins TRBV29-1 to TRBJ2-7; no clear D. The CDR3 is 13 residues long. Germline assignment: CDR1 SQVTM and CDR2 ANQGSEA. Trimming removed 7 bases at V and 0 bases at J, with 13 bases between. The CDR3 DNA reads as TGCAGCGCTGTAGGAACATTCTCCTACGAGCAGTACTTC. Translating it yields CSAVGTFSYEQYF.

The rearrangement uses TRBV7-8 and TRBJ2-3; D call uncertain. CDR1 and CDR2 (germline): SGHVS, FQNEAQ. The V end was cut by 0 bases, the J end by 1 base, with 8 bases between. The CDR3 contains 15 residues. The CDR3 nucleotides are TGTGCCAGCAGCTTAGCGGCTTGGGGCACAGATACGCAGTATTTT. Translating it yields CASSLAAWGTDTQYF.

This clonotype was seen many times. The CDR3 loop reads CASSQPGTGKYEQYF. As DNA, the CDR3 is TGCGCCAGCAGCCAGCCCGGGACAGGGAAGTACGAGCAGTACTTC. The chain recombines TRBV4-1 with TRBJ2-7; the match to TRBD1 covers 9 bases. The CDR3 loop spans 15 amino acids. V lost 3 bases and J lost 4; bases outside the gene matches: 7. Germline CDR1 MGHRA, CDR2 YSYEKL.

Of note for this clonotype: This could be a read error, since a much larger clone is one nucleotide away. This chain links TRBV6-2 or TRBV6-3 with TRBJ2-3; 7 positions agree with TRBD1. The germline gives CDR1 MNHEY, CDR2 SVGEGT. This CDR3 is built from 14 residues. The CDR3 loop is CTSHKGRGTDTQYF. The DNA for the CDR3 is TGTACCAGCCATAAAGGCAGGGGGACAGATACGCAGTATTTT.